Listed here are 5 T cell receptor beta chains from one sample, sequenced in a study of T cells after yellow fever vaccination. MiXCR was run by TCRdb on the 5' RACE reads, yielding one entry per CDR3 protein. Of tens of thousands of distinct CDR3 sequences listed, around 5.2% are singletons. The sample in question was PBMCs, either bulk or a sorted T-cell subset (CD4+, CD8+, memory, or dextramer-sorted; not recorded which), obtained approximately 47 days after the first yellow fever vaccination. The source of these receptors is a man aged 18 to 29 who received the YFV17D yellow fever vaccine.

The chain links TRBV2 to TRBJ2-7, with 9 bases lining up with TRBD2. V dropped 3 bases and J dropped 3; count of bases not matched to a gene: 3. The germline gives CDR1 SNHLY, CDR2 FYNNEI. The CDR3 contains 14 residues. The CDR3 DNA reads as TGTGCCAGCAGTGAGGCAGCGGGGGGCTACGAGCAGTACGTC. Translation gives CASSEAAGGYEQYV.

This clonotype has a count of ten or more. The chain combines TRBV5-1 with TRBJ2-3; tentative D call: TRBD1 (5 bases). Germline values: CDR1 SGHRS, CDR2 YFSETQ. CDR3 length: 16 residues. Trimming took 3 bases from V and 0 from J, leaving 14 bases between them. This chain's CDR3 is CASSSLVGQSTDTQYF. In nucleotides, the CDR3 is TGCGCCAGCAGCTCCCTCGTGGGGCAAAGCACAGATACGCAGTATTTT.

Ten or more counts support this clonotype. The CDR3 sequence: CSAQKDQETQYF. The CDR3 DNA sequence: TGCAGTGCCCAGAAGGACCAAGAGACCCAGTACTTC. The chain has TRBV20-1 and TRBJ2-5; D uncertain. Germline CDR1 is DFQATT and CDR2 is SNEGSKA (reference sequence). The ends were cut back, 6 bases at V and 0 bases at J, with 8 bases in the middle. The CDR3 runs to 12 residues.

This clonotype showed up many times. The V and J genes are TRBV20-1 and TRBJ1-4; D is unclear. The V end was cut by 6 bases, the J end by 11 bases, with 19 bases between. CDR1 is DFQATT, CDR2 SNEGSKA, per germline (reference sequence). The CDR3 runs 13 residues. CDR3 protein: CSAPAPGQGKLFF. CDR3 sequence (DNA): TGCAGTGCCCCGGCTCCGGGCCAAGGCAAACTGTTTTTT.

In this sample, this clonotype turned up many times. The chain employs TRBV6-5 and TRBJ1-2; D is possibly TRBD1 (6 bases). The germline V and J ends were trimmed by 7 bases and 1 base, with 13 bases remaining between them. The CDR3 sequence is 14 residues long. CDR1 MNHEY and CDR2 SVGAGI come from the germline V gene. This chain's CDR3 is CASTPGGNNYGYTF. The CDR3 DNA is TGTGCCAGCACCCCGGGGGGCAATAACTATGGCTACACCTTC.